This TCR beta chain was identified in a study of glioma-infiltrating T cells after dendritic cell vaccination. For the study at large: Dendritic cell vaccination trial patients had either newly diagnosed or recurrent glioblastoma. Patients received three intradermal dendritic cell vaccine injections at biweekly intervals.

The PCR used 60 V beta and 13 J beta primers. Profiled with immunoSEQ multiplex PCR; TCRdb holds only in-frame clones, not every one. The sample carries 90,000 to 140,000 clones, nearly 90% recorded once. Stated time point: after dendritic cell vaccination, including at tumor progression/relapse. No glioblastoma patient carried an isocitrate dehydrogenase mutation. This CDR3 region has 13 residues. CDR1 is SGHTA and CDR2 is FQGTGA in the germline V gene. Trimming left V 5 bases short and J 4 bases short, with 10 bases between. The material sequenced was blood, taken after dendritic cell vaccination. This sequence joins TRBV7-3 and TRBJ2-3, with D possibly TRBD2 on 5 matching bases. This receptor was taken from a human donor with glioblastoma. CDR3 loop: CASSPQRADTQYF. The CDR3 coding sequence is TGTGCCAGCAGCCCCCAGAGGGCAGATACGCAGTATTTT.